The rows below give T cell receptor beta chains drawn from one sample of a study of blood T cell repertoires in COVID-19. TCRdb's table, derived via immunoSEQ multiplex PCR, lists solely in-frame clones and lacks some. The table records about 90,000 clones, more than 80% of them present only once. The sequencing input was peripheral blood. These receptors originate from a woman aged 65 to 85 with acute or convalescent COVID-19. Both conserved end residues are part of each CDR3. A D gene is named only where the DNA matches it firmly.

V gene: TRBV7-9; D gene: .; J gene: TRBJ2-7; CDR3 protein: CASSPNLTGSSYEQYF
V gene: TRBV29-1; D gene: .; J gene: TRBJ1-1; CDR3 protein: CSVAPGTTNTEAFF
V gene: TRBV18; D gene: TRBD1; J gene: TRBJ2-7; CDR3 protein: CASSQASGTGFYEQYF
V gene: TRBV2; D gene: .; J gene: TRBJ2-1; CDR3 protein: CASSARGENEQFF
V gene: TRBV12-3/TRBV12-4; D gene: TRBD1; J gene: TRBJ1-6; CDR3 protein: CASRDRDNSPLHF
V gene: TRBV6-4; D gene: TRBD1; J gene: TRBJ1-1; CDR3 protein: CASSLDRGTEAFF
V gene: TRBV7-9; D gene: .; J gene: TRBJ2-4; CDR3 protein: CASSLDSTQAKNIQYF
V gene: TRBV27; D gene: .; J gene: TRBJ1-3; CDR3 protein: CASIPLYTIYF
V gene: TRBV10-3; D gene: .; J gene: TRBJ2-3; CDR3 protein: CAGSTSTDTQYF
V gene: TRBV30; D gene: .; J gene: TRBJ2-5; CDR3 protein: CAWSVTGRETQYF
V gene: TRBV10-3; D gene: TRBD2; J gene: TRBJ2-5; CDR3 protein: CAISRSGGVETQYF
V gene: TRBV6-5; D gene: .; J gene: TRBJ1-5; CDR3 protein: CASSSSYSNQPQHF
V gene: TRBV7-2; D gene: TRBD1; J gene: TRBJ1-2; CDR3 protein: CASSLDRGRSYGYTF
V gene: TRBV7-3; D gene: TRBD1; J gene: TRBJ2-2; CDR3 protein: CASSLRGQGDTGELFF
V gene: TRBV12-3/TRBV12-4; D gene: .; J gene: TRBJ2-5; CDR3 protein: CASSGSVAQYF
V gene: TRBV30; D gene: TRBD2; J gene: TRBJ2-7; CDR3 protein: CAWTLGGTSYEQYF
V gene: TRBV19; D gene: .; J gene: TRBJ1-6; CDR3 protein: CASLDSLGSPLHF
V gene: TRBV6-1; D gene: .; J gene: TRBJ1-1; CDR3 protein: CASSEAVGSSRAFF
V gene: TRBV6-5; D gene: TRBD1; J gene: TRBJ1-5; CDR3 protein: CASSSHRGSNQPQHF
V gene: TRBV3-1/TRBV3-2; D gene: TRBD2; J gene: TRBJ2-1; CDR3 protein: CASSLGLELNEQFF
V gene: TRBV28; D gene: TRBD1; J gene: TRBJ1-1; CDR3 protein: CASSPSTGSVSGAFF
V gene: TRBV7-2; D gene: .; J gene: TRBJ2-1; CDR3 protein: CASSLAGRASSYNEQFF
V gene: TRBV7-2; D gene: TRBD2; J gene: TRBJ2-1; CDR3 protein: CASSTAGTSGGNEQFF
V gene: TRBV6-2/TRBV6-3; D gene: .; J gene: TRBJ2-5; CDR3 protein: CASSLAAAGTQYF
V gene: TRBV7-2; D gene: TRBD2; J gene: TRBJ2-1; CDR3 protein: CASSFLAASYNEQFF
V gene: TRBV2; D gene: TRBD1; J gene: TRBJ1-1; CDR3 protein: CASSELVTGRTFF
V gene: TRBV6-5; D gene: .; J gene: TRBJ1-1; CDR3 protein: CASSRGRTEAFF
V gene: TRBV5-4; D gene: .; J gene: TRBJ1-4; CDR3 protein: CATTRGGNNEKLFF
V gene: TRBV6-1; D gene: .; J gene: TRBJ1-5; CDR3 protein: CASSDRGGGNQPQHF
V gene: TRBV7-8; D gene: TRBD1; J gene: TRBJ2-7; CDR3 protein: CASSSGQGPTYEQYF
V gene: TRBV29-1; D gene: TRBD1; J gene: TRBJ1-2; CDR3 protein: CSVSGQGNYGYTF
V gene: TRBV27; D gene: TRBD1; J gene: TRBJ1-2; CDR3 protein: CASSFHRGRVIYGYTF
V gene: TRBV5-6; D gene: TRBD2; J gene: TRBJ2-1; CDR3 protein: CASSLSRVAGRYNEQFF
V gene: TRBV28; D gene: TRBD1; J gene: TRBJ2-4; CDR3 protein: CASSLLTLTGGTAKNIQYF
V gene: TRBV14; D gene: .; J gene: TRBJ2-7; CDR3 protein: CASSHVQGVPYEQYF
V gene: TRBV15; D gene: .; J gene: TRBJ1-2; CDR3 protein: CATSRDLAANYGYTF
V gene: TRBV28; D gene: .; J gene: TRBJ1-2; CDR3 protein: CASSPHRDYGYTF
V gene: TRBV4-1; D gene: TRBD1; J gene: TRBJ1-1; CDR3 protein: CASGQGQGQVTEAFF
V gene: TRBV5-1; D gene: TRBD2; J gene: TRBJ2-5; CDR3 protein: CASSQGTSVRGEETQYF
V gene: TRBV11-2; D gene: TRBD1; J gene: TRBJ2-7; CDR3 protein: CASSLVGTVSYEQYF